This T cell receptor beta chain was sequenced for a study of stem cell transplantation in POMP-related autoinflammatory disease. Study background: Before transplant: CD4+ naive skewing, low CD8+ proportions, reduced cytokine secretion.

TCRdb keeps only in-frame clones here, not all; method: immunoSEQ multiplex PCR. The sample lists roughly 2,700 clones, about 91% occurring once. Study results and caveats: In PRAID patients, the number of distinct TRB V-J gene pairings was restricted. Across all analyzed T-cell subsets, patients with PRAID tended toward reduced diversity and increased clonality.

Prominent immunodeficiency with autoinflammation defined PRAID. Notes on this clone: Its antigen is currently unknown.

There are 10 residues in the CDR3. Germline values: CDR1 DFQATT, CDR2 SNEGSKA (reference sequence). V was cut by 5 bases and J by 8 bases, with 7 bases left in between. This TCR was sampled from a human patient with POMP-related autoinflammation and immune dysregulation (PRAID). T cells may partly derive from the graft donor. Sequencing was performed on CD4+ follicular helper T cells (Tfh) from PBMCs, taken after stem cell transplantation. This chain joins TRBV20-1 and TRBJ2-4, with D uncertain. CDR3 sequence (DNA): TGCAGTGCTGCGTGGGACATTCAGTACTTC. Translating gives CSAAWDIQYF.